The 2 T cell receptor beta chains below all came from one sample that was sequenced in a study of glioma-infiltrating T cells after dendritic cell vaccination (dated by TCRdb to about 2016). Libraries were constructed by the immunoSEQ multiplex PCR assay. The clones in this table, taken by TCRdb from immuneACCESS, are in-frame only. Not every clone is retained; where verified, under half of the shortfall comes from an unresolved V gene, and the cause of the rest is unknown. Counted in this sample were more than 20,000 clones; 89% of them appeared once. The top ten clones comprise roughly 2.9% of the sample. This sample's time point label indicates: after dendritic cell vaccination, including at tumor progression/relapse. The sample consisted of blood, taken after dendritic cell vaccination. The origin of the receptors is a human donor with glioblastoma.

The chain recombines TRBV2 with TRBJ1-2; 8 nucleotides agree with TRBD1. The CDR3 contains 13 residues. Germline CDR1 SNHLY, CDR2 FYNNEI. The ends lost 6 bases at V and 6 bases at J; junction bases unmatched: 6. CDR3 bases: TGTGCCAGCAGGACAGGACAGGGTGATGGCTACACCTTC. This translates into CASRTGQGDGYTF.

This clone was recorded once. The chain has TRBV7-2 and TRBJ1-6; a possible D gene is TRBD1 (6 bases). The germline gives CDR1 SGHTA, CDR2 FQGNSA. CDR3 size: 15 residues. V dropped 4 bases and J dropped 9 bases, with 16 bases sitting between them. The CDR3 DNA follows: TGTGCCAGCAGCTCGGGGGGCGGGGTTGGTTCACCCCTCCACTTT. Amino acid sequence: CASSSGGGVGSPLHF. Combining the CDR3 with reference TRBV7-2 and TRBJ1-6 gives the whole variable domain GAGVSQSPSNKVTEKGKDVELRCDPISGHTALYWYRQSLGQGLEFLIYFQGNSAPDKSGLPSDRFSAERTGGSVSTLTIQRTQQEDSAVYLCASSSGGGVGSPLHFGNGTRLTVT.